Listed here are 6 T cell receptor beta chains from one sample, sequenced in a study of metastatic and nonmetastatic thyroid tumors. TCRdb redid the clone calls on the PCR reads using MiXCR. Among roughly 20,000 clones listed, about 11% were seen once. The entire patient cohort was treatment-naive prior to thyroid surgery. The sequenced sample consisted of blood. The receptors shown here come from a female donor with papillary thyroid cancer or a benign thyroid nodule (not recorded which). Some clones in this sample may be carry-over from other donors' samples.

As to this clone: A junction boundary mismatches the germline segment, possibly from a read error. The rearrangement joins TRBV4-2 to TRBJ2-6; D is tentatively TRBD1 or TRBD2 (5 bases each). The CDR3 extends over 17 amino acids. Germline V CDR1 and CDR2: LGHNA, YNFKEQ. The CDR3 loop is CASNQEGSSSGATVLTF. CDR3 nucleotides: TGTGCCAGCAACCAAGAGGGGTCTAGCTCTGGGGCCACCGTCCTGACTTTC.

This clone was seen repeatedly, ten times or more. The rearrangement links TRBV20-1 to TRBJ1-1; 8 positions agree with TRBD1. V lost 6 bases to trimming and J lost 4 bases; unmatched junction nucleotides: 7. The CDR3 runs to 13 residues. The germline V gene has CDR1 DFQATT and CDR2 SNEGSKA (reference sequence). The CDR3 loop is CSAGQGSITEAFF. The DNA of the CDR3 is TGCAGTGCCGGACAGGGATCGATCACTGAAGCTTTCTTT.

Many counts were recorded for this clone. Being one base from a much bigger clone, this may be a read error. The chain has TRBV27 and TRBJ2-3, with TRBD2 matching 8 bases. The germline V gene encodes CDR1 MNHEY and CDR2 SMNVEV (reference sequence). The ends lost 7 bases at V and 6 bases at J; junction bases unmatched: 15. This CDR3 comprises 16 residues. As DNA, the CDR3 is TGTGCCAGCAACTCTCGGGAGGGGAGTATCACGGATACGCAGTATTTT. As protein: CASNSREGSITDTQYF.

This clone was recorded a few times. The chain is built from TRBV2 and TRBJ2-2, with 8 bases aligning to TRBD2. With 2 bases clipped from V and 4 bases from J, the junction kept 3 bases outside the gene matches. CDR3 length: 15 amino acids. Germline CDR1 and CDR2: SNHLY and FYNNEI. The CDR3 coding sequence is TGTGCCAGCAGTGAACAGACTAGCGCCACCGGGGAGCTGTTTTTT. It encodes CASSEQTSATGELFF.

This clone appeared many times. The chain combines TRBV4-2 with TRBJ2-2, with D perhaps given as TRBD1 or TRBD2 (5 bases each). There are 14 residues in the CDR3. CDR1 LGHNA and CDR2 YNFKEQ come from the germline V gene. V was trimmed by 4 bases and J by 3 bases, leaving 9 bases between them. In DNA, the CDR3 is TGTGCCAGCAGCCCCGGGACCCACACCGGGGAGCTGTTTTTT. Its translation is CASSPGTHTGELFF.

This clone was counted at least ten times. The chain is built from TRBV19 and TRBJ2-1, with 7 positions matching TRBD2. CDR1 and CDR2 (germline): LNHDA, SQIVND (reference sequence). The J segment lost 7 bases and the V segment lost 6 bases, leaving 9 bases of the junction unmatched. The CDR3 has 14 residues. CDR3 bases: TGTGCCAGTAGAGGAGCGGGATTCAAAAATGAGCAGTTCTTC. This gives the protein CASRGAGFKNEQFF.